This T cell receptor (beta chain) is drawn from a study of long-term antiretroviral therapy in people with HIV. Study-level points and caveats: Gathering of blood took place between about 2003 and 2017, possibly under older ART regimens. ART-treated samples gained diversity yet remained below transplant donor controls.

A v3.0 immunoSEQ assay was performed at survey level. TCRdb's copy holds only in-frame clones and misses some; the assay was immunoSEQ multiplex PCR. The sample has 20,000 to 30,000 clones, about 86% seen once. Comment on this clone: The antigen remains unidentified.

Germline lookup yields CDR1 GTSNPN and CDR2 SVGIG (reference sequence). This CDR3 spans 15 amino acids. The ends lost 5 bases at V and 2 bases at J; junction bases unmatched: 11. Going into DNA extraction, samples held about 0.85-11 million cryopreserved PBMC. The V gene is TRBV30, the J gene TRBJ1-2; 7 bases are a match to TRBD1. This specimen was unsorted PBMCs, taken 2.6 to 2.8 years after starting antiretroviral therapy. This clonotype was sampled from a man aged 35 to 55 with HIV. In DNA form, the CDR3 reads TGTGCCTGGGGTTTCCCGCAGACAGGGAACTATGGCTACACCTTC. This sequence encodes CAWGFPQTGNYGYTF.